This T cell receptor beta chain is from a study of shared clonotypes between healthy human individuals. Note on this clone: Antigen: not known.

Study-level points and caveats: Generation probability values for non-shared clonotypes were lower than those for clonotypes shared by all four donors. Larger estimated richness was generally seen in naive subsets than in memory subsets.

The V end lost 1 base, the J end lost 0 bases, and 9 bases lay between the germline ends. There are 16 residues in the CDR3. Germline CDR1 LGHNA, CDR2 YSLEER. Sorted-subset replicate PCRs used 150 to 200 ng DNA, some 30,000 T cell genomes. Libraries were prepared by immunoSEQ multiplex PCR; TCRdb keeps only in-frame clonotypes and omits some of them. The sample lists 2,500,000 or so clones, more than 80% occurring once. The specimen sequenced was naive CD4+ T cells sorted from blood. Regarding subset: CD45RA+ positively selected. The chain carries TRBV4-3 and TRBJ2-2; D is ambiguous. This TCR was recovered from a man aged 18-30 years in good health. The CDR3 loop is CASSQVGGSNTGELFF. The DNA for the CDR3 is TGCGCCAGCAGCCAAGTTGGCGGTTCGAACACCGGGGAGCTGTTTTTT.